Described below is a single T cell receptor beta chain sequence and its context. Its antigen is still unknown. Sequencing used immunoSEQ multiplex PCR; TCRdb keeps in-frame clones, though not all of them. This repertoire shows 50,000 or so clones, 90% found once; its top ten account for roughly 13%. This CDR3 is 14 amino acids long. The V gene lost 3 bases and the J gene lost 0 bases, with 10 bases spanning the gap. Germline V gene data show CDR1 as SGHRS and CDR2 as YFSETQ. The data originate from a study of PD-1 blockade in classical Hodgkin lymphoma. Looking at the study overall: It was nivolumab at 3 mg/kg, given intravenously every 2 weeks, that patients received. General study findings and limits: Diversity in CD4+ TCRs, unlike that measured in CD8+ TCRs, had risen significantly by C4D1.

Time point noted: cycle 4 day 1 (C4D1), after 6 weeks of nivolumab. Each patient experienced a relapse that followed autologous stem cell transplantation, and brentuximab vedotin exposure varied. Responses achieved at best were complete response, partial response or progressive disease. The specimen was peripheral blood mononuclear cells (PBMCs), collected before the fourth cycle of nivolumab. This clonotype originated in a human donor with classical Hodgkin lymphoma. The chain links TRBV5-1 to TRBJ2-7; no clear D. The CDR3, as DNA: TGCGCCAGCAGCTACTCAACGGGCTCCTACGAGCAGTACTTC. Translation: CASSYSTGSYEQYF. The whole variable domain, filled in from reference TRBV5-1 and TRBJ2-7, reads KAGVTQTPRYLIKTRGQQVTLSCSPISGHRSVSWYQQTPGQGLQFLFEYFSETQRNKGNFPGRFSGRQFSNSRSEMNVSTLELGDSALYLCASSYSTGSYEQYFGPGTRLTVT.